The 9 T cell receptor beta chains reported below all come from one sample, sequenced in a study of blood T cell repertoires in COVID-19. Here immunoSEQ multiplex PCR was the method, and the copy in TCRdb shows in-frame clones only, minus some. The sample has 150,000 to 200,000 clones, approximately 79% seen once. The specimen sequenced was peripheral blood. The receptor set was obtained from a woman between 40 and 55 years old with COVID-19, enrolled during active disease.

The V call is TRBV3-1 (or the pseudogene TRBV3-2), the J call TRBJ1-2; D is ambiguous. This CDR3 comprises 14 residues. Germline V gene data show CDR1 as LGHDT and CDR2 as YNNKEL (reference sequence). V dropped 4 bases and J dropped 4 bases, with 13 bases sitting between them. DNA for the CDR3: TGTGCCAGCAGCCGTCGTGGGCCGAGCTATGGCTACACCTTC. This sequence encodes CASSRRGPSYGYTF.

The chain joins TRBV11-2 to TRBJ1-1; D is uncertain. The length of the CDR3 is 13 residues. Trimming cost V 5 bases and J 7 bases, with 14 bases left between them. The germline V gene has CDR1 SGHAT and CDR2 FQNNGV. Written as DNA, the CDR3 is TGTGCCAGCAGCCTCCGCACAGTAGGTGAAGCTTTCTTT. It yields the protein CASSLRTVGEAFF.

The chain uses TRBV10-1 and TRBJ2-7; TRBD2 agrees at 8 bases. CDR1 and CDR2 from the germline V gene are WNHNN and SYGVQD (reference sequence). V lost 10 bases, J lost 0 bases, and 11 bases stayed unmatched. This CDR3 spans 15 amino acids. CDR3 in amino acids: CATTEASGFSYEQYV. The CDR3 DNA reads as TGCGCCACCACAGAGGCTAGCGGGTTCTCCTACGAGCAGTACGTC.

This clone was detected a few times. The CDR3: CASAQASYNEQFF. The CDR3 DNA reads TGTGCCAGTGCCCAAGCCTCCTACAATGAGCAGTTCTTC. The chain combines TRBV19 with TRBJ2-1; no definite D call. The V end was cut by 8 bases, the J end by 0 bases, with 8 bases between. From germline, CDR1 is LNHDA and CDR2 SQIVND (reference sequence). The CDR3 spans 13 residues.

V usage is TRBV27 and J usage is TRBJ2-2; the match to TRBD2 covers 8 bases. Germline CDR1 and CDR2: MNHEY and SMNVEV (reference sequence). V lost 6 bases, J lost 5 bases, and 8 bases stayed unmatched. The CDR3 sequence is 15 residues long. CDR3 region: CASSPSGGGTGELFF. The CDR3 nucleotides are TGTGCCAGCAGCCCCAGCGGGGGTGGTACCGGGGAGCTGTTTTTT.

This clone was observed once. The rearrangement uses TRBV3-1 (or the pseudogene TRBV3-2) and TRBJ2-7; D unresolved. The CDR3 length is 12 residues. The V gene's germline CDR1 is LGHDT and CDR2 YNNKEL (reference sequence). Trimming removed 3 bases at V and 5 bases at J, with 8 bases between. CDR3 loop: CASSQLADEQYF. CDR3 bases: TGTGCCAGCAGCCAGTTGGCCGACGAGCAGTACTTC.

V usage is TRBV28 and J usage is TRBJ2-1; a possible D gene is TRBD2 (5 bases). The CDR3 covers 15 residues. The germline V gene has CDR1 MDHEN and CDR2 SYDVKM. Trimming cost V 4 bases and J 6 bases, with 16 bases left between them. The CDR3 coding sequence is TGTGCCAGCAGTTCGCCCCTTACTAGGGCCAATGAGCAGTTCTTC. This encodes CASSSPLTRANEQFF. Supplemented by reference TRBV28 and TRBJ2-1, the full variable domain reads DVKVTQSSRYLVKRTGEKVFLECVQDMDHENMFWYRQDPGLGLRLIYFSYDVKMKEKGDIPEGYSVSREKKERFSLILESASTNQTSMYLCASSSPLTRANEQFFGPGTRLTVL.

This rearrangement joins TRBV7-2 to TRBJ2-1, with 9 bases identical to TRBD2. The V and J ends lost 1 base and 8 bases, in that order; junction bases with no gene match: 6. Germline V CDR1 and CDR2: SGHTA, FQGNSA. The CDR3 has 15 residues. Here the CDR3 reads CASSLGRTSDYEQFF. The CDR3 bases are TGTGCCAGCAGCTTAGGTAGGACTAGCGATTATGAGCAGTTCTTC.

This chain connects TRBV7-3 to TRBJ1-3; TRBD1 aligns across 8 bases. Germline-derived CDR1 and CDR2 are SGHTA and FQGTGA. The CDR3 contains 16 residues. V trimming: 6 bases; J trimming: 4 bases; junction bases outside the gene matches: 11. Written as DNA, the CDR3 is TGTGCCAGCAGTCGCAAGACAGGGGTCTTGGGAAACACCATATATTTT. Residues: CASSRKTGVLGNTIYF.